These 30 T cell receptor beta chains share one sample of origin, sequenced in a study of cytomegalovirus exposure and HLA in healthy donors. The PCR had 60 Vbeta and 13 Jbeta primers. Libraries were prepared by immunoSEQ multiplex PCR; TCRdb keeps only in-frame clonotypes and omits some of them. The table has fewer than 200,000 clones, around 75% seen once. Sequencing input: PBMCs. The source is a woman between 45 and 60 years old in good health and CMV-seropositive.

This clone was observed a few times. This sequence is one base from a far larger clone and is likely a read error. The rearrangement uses TRBV7-9 and TRBJ2-7; 9 bases map to TRBD2. The CDR3 sequence is 14 residues long. CDR1 is SEHNR, CDR2 FQNEAQ, per germline (reference sequence). J gave up 8 bases and V 5 bases, and 10 bases lay outside the gene matches. The CDR3 loop reads CASSPTSGLGQQYF. DNA of the CDR3: TGTGCCAGCAGCCCGACTAGCGGTTTAGGTCAGCAGTACTTC.

This sequence joins TRBV7-9 and TRBJ2-1; 9 bases line up with TRBD2. Per the germline V gene, CDR1 is SEHNR and CDR2 is FQNEAQ (reference sequence). V gave up 0 bases and J gave up 0 bases; unmatched junction bases: 3. CDR3 length equals 17 residues. CDR3 in DNA: TGTGCCAGCAGCTTAGCCAGCGGGGGGCCCTCCTACAATGAGCAGTTCTTC. Protein sequence: CASSLASGGPSYNEQFF.

The genes are TRBV7-9 and TRBJ1-4; 9 bases are a match to TRBD1. The germline CDR1 and CDR2 sequences are SEHNR and FQNEAQ (reference sequence). The CDR3 loop spans 16 amino acids. V was pared by 3 bases and J by 7 bases, with 9 bases of the junction left unmatched. CDR3 nucleotides: TGTGCCAGCAGCTTTCGGCCGGGACAGGGCCGTGAAAAACTGTTTTTT. This gives the protein CASSFRPGQGREKLFF.

The chain combines TRBV5-4 with TRBJ2-1, with TRBD2 matching 15 bases. V lost 4 bases to trimming and J lost 4 bases; unmatched junction nucleotides: 3. CDR1 is SGHNT, CDR2 YYREEE, per germline (reference sequence). The CDR3 spans 16 residues. This CDR3 reads CASSPGTSGGYNEQFF. The DNA of the CDR3 is TGTGCCAGCAGCCCCGGGACTAGCGGGGGGTACAATGAGCAGTTCTTC.

This chain connects TRBV30 to TRBJ2-2, with 8 bases fitting TRBD2. The CDR3 runs 15 residues. The V segment lost 3 bases and the J segment 3 bases; nucleotides outside the gene matches: 6. Germline CDR1 is GTSNPN and CDR2 is SVGIG (reference sequence). CDR3 sequence reads: CAWRVQRGYTGELFF. The CDR3 nucleotides are TGTGCCTGGAGAGTCCAGCGGGGGTACACCGGGGAGCTGTTTTTT.

The chain has TRBV4-2 and TRBJ2-7; 8 bases map to TRBD2. Germline V lookup: CDR1 LGHNA, CDR2 YNFKEQ. The CDR3 loop spans 15 amino acids. With 1 base clipped from V and 2 bases from J, the junction kept 4 bases outside the gene matches. CDR3 nucleotides: TGTGCCAGCAGCCAAGTCGGGAGGGGGGCCTACGAGCAGTACTTC. Translating gives CASSQVGRGAYEQYF.

This clone was picked up one time. J is TRBJ1-3 and V is TRBV5-1, with 9 nucleotides matching TRBD1. Unmatched junction bases numbered 4, after V lost 5 bases and J lost 4 bases. This CDR3 contains 14 residues. Germline V lookup: CDR1 SGHRS, CDR2 YFSETQ. The CDR3, as DNA: TGCGCCAGCAGGGGGACAGGGTTAGGAAACACCATATATTTT. Translation gives CASRGTGLGNTIYF.

This clone was counted between two and nine times. This chain connects TRBV18 to TRBJ1-5, with 7 bases fitting TRBD1. V dropped 6 bases and J dropped 3; count of bases not matched to a gene: 2. The CDR3 spans 13 residues. CDR1 and CDR2 from the germline V gene are KGHSH and LQKENI. CDR3 residues: CASSGTVNQPQHF. The CDR3 DNA sequence: TGTGCCAGCTCCGGGACAGTCAATCAGCCCCAGCATTTT.

Here the CDR3 DNA reads TGTGCCAGCAGCCTCGTTAGCGGGGGGGAGAATGAGCAGTTCTTC. It codes for CASSLVSGGENEQFF. This sequence joins TRBV13 and TRBJ2-1, with 11 bases aligning to TRBD2. Germline CDR1 is PRHDT and CDR2 is FYEKMQ (reference sequence). V gave up 5 bases and J gave up 7 bases; unmatched junction bases: 7. The CDR3 extends over 15 amino acids.

The chain carries TRBV2 and TRBJ1-1, with D perhaps TRBD1 (6 bases). The germline CDR1 and CDR2 sequences are SNHLY and FYNNEI. This CDR3 spans 13 amino acids. V was shortened by 7 bases and J by 1 base, with 10 bases between the two germline ends. The CDR3 sequence: CASNVQGNTEAFF. The DNA for the CDR3 is TGTGCCAGCAACGTACAGGGGAACACTGAAGCTTTCTTT.

This clone has a handful of counts. J is TRBJ1-1 and V is TRBV7-9; no firm D call. The length of the CDR3 is 12 residues. Germline CDR1 SEHNR, CDR2 FQNEAQ (reference sequence). V was shortened by 5 bases and J by 4 bases, with 8 bases between the two germline ends. The CDR3 sequence: CASSDPGTEAFF. CDR3 nucleotide sequence: TGTGCCAGCAGCGACCCGGGCACTGAAGCTTTCTTT.

This clone was recorded a few times. This sequence joins TRBV5-1 and TRBJ2-1; 8 nucleotides line up with TRBD2. V lost 0 bases to trimming and J lost 4 bases; unmatched junction nucleotides: 3. Germline CDR1 is SGHRS and CDR2 is YFSETQ. This CDR3 has 15 residues. The CDR3 DNA follows: TGCGCCAGCAGCTTGGCGGGGGGGGATTACAATGAGCAGTTCTTC. Amino acids: CASSLAGGDYNEQFF.

This clone was counted only a few times. The chain joins TRBV6-1 to TRBJ1-4; 9 bases line up with TRBD1. Germline V gene lookup returns CDR1 MNHNS and CDR2 SASEGT. This CDR3 has 14 amino acids. Trimming removed 6 bases from V and 2 bases from J; junction bases left unmatched: 1. The CDR3 coding sequence is TGTGCCAGCAGACAGGGGGCCACTAATGAAAAACTGTTTTTT. This gives the protein CASRQGATNEKLFF.

The genes are TRBV2 and TRBJ2-5, with D possibly being TRBD1 (5 bases). CDR3 length equals 13 residues. V lost 4 bases and J lost 4, with 10 bases in between. Germline CDR1 and CDR2: SNHLY and FYNNEI. The DNA of the CDR3 is TGTGCCAGCAGTGGGTACCAGGGAGAGACCCAGTACTTC. It yields the protein CASSGYQGETQYF.

This clone has more than one count but fewer than ten. The gene calls are TRBV7-6 and TRBJ2-1, with D possibly TRBD2 on 5 matching bases. CDR3 length equals 14 residues. Trimming pared 2 bases from V and 9 bases from J, leaving 14 bases between. Germline loops: CDR1 SGHVS, CDR2 FNYEAQ. CDR3: CASSLIPDWGEQFF. Here the CDR3 DNA reads TGTGCCAGCAGCTTAATACCGGACTGGGGTGAGCAGTTCTTC.

This CDR3 reads CASSRPPGQRAFF. In DNA form, the CDR3 reads TGTGCCAGCAGCCGACCCCCGGGACAGCGAGCTTTCTTT. V gene TRBV6-5 combines with J gene TRBJ1-1; TRBD1 matches 7 bases. Germline V gene data show CDR1 as MNHEY and CDR2 as SVGAGI. This CDR3 is 13 amino acids long. With V trimmed by 6 bases and J by 10 bases, 11 bases remained unmatched.

This rearrangement joins TRBV5-1 to TRBJ2-3; 8 positions agree with TRBD2. The CDR3 contains 16 residues. Germline assignment: CDR1 SGHRS and CDR2 YFSETQ. V was pared by 1 base and J by 1 base, with 5 bases of the junction left unmatched. The CDR3 DNA follows: TGCGCCAGCAGCTTGAAGGTTAGCGGGGGCACAGATACGCAGTATTTT. This translates into CASSLKVSGGTDTQYF.

The chain has TRBV7-6 and TRBJ1-2; D not resolved. CDR1 SGHVS and CDR2 FNYEAQ come from the germline V gene. CDR3 length: 14 residues. Between the trimmed V and J ends, which lost 5 bases and 8 bases, there was a span of 18 bases. The CDR3 DNA reads TGTGCCAGCAGCCCGTTTGAGCAAGCCTGGGGCTACACCTTC. Its protein product is CASSPFEQAWGYTF.

This chain links TRBV7-9 with TRBJ1-1; 8 nucleotides align to TRBD1. Germline assignment: CDR1 SEHNR and CDR2 FQNEAQ (reference sequence). CDR3 length: 17 residues. V trimming: 5 bases; J trimming: 0 bases; junction bases outside the gene matches: 11. The CDR3 region has the DNA TGTGCCAGCAGCCTGGATTCAGGGGGCTGGGTGAACACTGAAGCTTTCTTT. Translation gives CASSLDSGGWVNTEAFF. The variable domain in full, completed from reference TRBV7-9 and TRBJ1-1, reads DTGVSQNPRHKITKRGQNVTFRCDPISEHNRLYWYRQTLGQGPEFLTYFQNEAQLEKSRLLSDRFSAERPKGSFSTLEIQRTEQGDSAMYLCASSLDSGGWVNTEAFFGQGTRLTVV.

The CDR3 bases are TGTGCCTGGAAAAATACCGGGTCTGGAAACACCATATATTTT. Translation: CAWKNTGSGNTIYF. This chain joins TRBV30 and TRBJ1-3; the D is unclear. Germline V gene lookup returns CDR1 GTSNPN and CDR2 SVGIG (reference sequence). The V end lost 4 bases, the J end lost 1 base, and 11 bases lay between the germline ends. The CDR3 runs to 14 residues.

The chain employs TRBV6-1 and TRBJ1-1; 8 bases line up with TRBD1. CDR1 and CDR2 from the germline V gene are MNHNS and SASEGT. The CDR3 has 11 residues. The V segment lost 10 bases and the J segment 6 bases; nucleotides outside the gene matches: 4. The CDR3 spells CATTGGAEAFF. The CDR3 nucleotides are TGTGCCACCACAGGGGGGGCTGAAGCTTTCTTT.

This clone was seen more than once but under ten times. V gene TRBV5-1 combines with J gene TRBJ2-7; 10 bases are a match to TRBD1. V lost 5 bases, J lost 7 bases, and 12 bases stayed unmatched. The CDR3 consists of 15 residues. Germline V CDR1 and CDR2: SGHRS, YFSETQ. CDR3 loop: CASRWTGGDYEEQYF. The DNA of the CDR3 is TGCGCCAGCAGATGGACAGGGGGAGATTACGAGGAGCAGTACTTC.

This chain connects TRBV29-1 to TRBJ2-1, with TRBD1 as a possible D gene (5 bases). Deletions cut 8 bases from V and 6 bases from J, with 14 bases between. The V gene's germline CDR1 is SQVTM and CDR2 ANQGSEA. The CDR3 runs 12 residues. In DNA form, the CDR3 reads TGCAGCTTAGGCAAAAGGGGCAATGAGCAGTTCTTC. Translated, it gives CSLGKRGNEQFF.

This rearrangement joins TRBV10-1 to TRBJ2-1; 15 nucleotides agree with TRBD2. The trim removed 6 bases at V and 9 bases at J, leaving 6 bases unmatched. Germline V gives CDR1 WNHNN, CDR2 SYGVQD (reference sequence). The CDR3 sequence is 15 residues long. CDR3 bases: TGCGCCAGCAGCTTTGGACTAGCGGGGGGGCCTGAGCAGTTCTTC. As protein: CASSFGLAGGPEQFF.

The J gene is TRBJ2-5, the V gene TRBV6-1; the D gene is possibly TRBD2 (6 bases). CDR1 and CDR2 (germline): MNHNS, SASEGT. The CDR3 extends over 11 amino acids. V lost 4 bases to trimming and J lost 10 bases, with 10 bases between them. The CDR3 DNA reads TGTGCCAGCAGTGCCGGGACTTTCCAGTACTTC. Its translation is CASSAGTFQYF.

The rearrangement joins TRBV2 to TRBJ2-1; 13 bases fit TRBD2. The CDR3 length is 16 residues. Germline V gene sequence: CDR1 SNHLY, CDR2 FYNNEI. J was trimmed by 8 bases and V by 4 bases; bases with no gene match: 8. This CDR3 is CASSGGLAGLGDEQFF. In nucleotides, the CDR3 is TGTGCCAGCAGTGGGGGACTAGCGGGGTTAGGAGATGAGCAGTTCTTC.

This clone was picked up a small number of times. The rearrangement uses TRBV6-5 and TRBJ1-3; D is unresolved. The CDR3 runs to 15 residues. V was shortened by 5 bases and J by 0 bases, with 11 bases between the two germline ends. The germline CDR1 and CDR2 sequences are MNHEY and SVGAGI. CDR3 in amino acids: CASSRSIGSGNTIYF. The CDR3 nucleotides read TGTGCCAGCAGTAGGAGCATAGGCTCTGGAAACACCATATATTTT.

This chain joins TRBV5-4 and TRBJ2-3; weak D call: TRBD1 (6 bases). CDR1 is SGHNT and CDR2 is YYREEE in the germline V gene (reference sequence). The CDR3 extends over 17 amino acids. Trimming cost V 8 bases and J 3 bases, with 25 bases left between them. CDR3 sequence: CASEPGTLHSGTDTQYF. CDR3 in DNA: TGTGCCAGTGAACCCGGGACACTCCATAGTGGTACAGATACGCAGTATTTT.

J is TRBJ2-1 and V is TRBV11-2; 7 nucleotides match TRBD2. Trimming took 2 bases from V and 7 from J; bases not matched to a gene: 11. The CDR3 totals 16 residues. In germline, CDR1 is SGHAT, CDR2 FQNNGV. CDR3 DNA: TGTGCCAGCAGCTTAATCGGGACTATCAGAGGGAATGAGCAGTTCTTC. Its translation: CASSLIGTIRGNEQFF.

The chain has TRBV15 and TRBJ2-3; 9 nucleotides line up with TRBD1. The germline V gene encodes CDR1 LNHNV and CDR2 YYDKDF (reference sequence). CDR3 length: 16 amino acids. Trimming cost V 0 bases and J 4 bases; bases outside gene matches: 5. In DNA form, the CDR3 reads TGTGCCACCAGCAGAGATGCCCGGACAGGGGCAGATACGCAGTATTTT. It encodes CATSRDARTGADTQYF.